This TCR beta chain came from a study of blood T cell repertoires in COVID-19. Trimming at V came to 0 bases and at J to 12 bases, leaving 9 bases not matched to a gene. Germline V gene lookup returns CDR1 LGHNA and CDR2 YNFKEQ. CDR3 length equals 14 residues. In the authors' methods: For nucleated cells, counts were estimated from reference gene primer amplification. Assay used: immunoSEQ multiplex PCR; TCRdb lists only in-frame clones, some missing. That table is the source of V, J and clone size, and D and trimming were worked out from the DNA. The repertoire holds some 57,000 clones, with about 79% as singletons. Seattle enrolled patients during active infection and tracked them longitudinally.

The rearrangement uses TRBV4-2 and TRBJ1-1, with TRBD1 matching 8 bases. Sequenced material: peripheral blood. The receptor's source is a man aged 80 or over with COVID-19, enrolled during active disease. Here the CDR3 reads CASSQEGQGAPTFF. Written as DNA, the CDR3 is TGTGCCAGCAGCCAAGAAGGGCAGGGGGCTCCGACTTTCTTT.